A single sample is the source of the 27 T cell receptor beta chains below, sequenced in a study of T cell changes during pregnancy in multiple sclerosis. Profiling relied on immunoSEQ multiplex PCR, and the TCRdb table lists in-frame clones only, not all of them. The table shows fewer than 30,000 clones, with roughly nine tenths occurring only once. The sample in question was CD8+ T cells from peripheral blood mononuclear cells, obtained in the second trimester of pregnancy. The receptors come from a female donor with multiple sclerosis, enrolled in a pregnancy study.

The rearrangement links TRBV27 to TRBJ1-5, with D maybe TRBD1 (5 bases). V was pared by 1 base and J by 7 bases, with 11 bases between. The CDR3 totals 14 residues. CDR1 MNHEY and CDR2 SMNVEV come from the germline V gene (reference sequence). The CDR3 here is CASSLLGVGQPQHF. DNA for the CDR3: TGTGCCAGCAGTTTATTAGGGGTTGGACAGCCCCAGCATTTT.

This chain links TRBV6-5 with TRBJ1-2; 9 positions match TRBD1. The CDR3 loop spans 16 amino acids. CDR1 is MNHEY, CDR2 SVGAGI, per germline. The V and J ends lost 0 bases and 5 bases, in that order; junction bases with no gene match: 7. CDR3 coding DNA: TGTGCCAGCAGTTACTCCCGGACAGGGGATACGTATGGCTACACCTTC. Its protein product is CASSYSRTGDTYGYTF.

The gene calls are TRBV27 and TRBJ2-1; TRBD2 matches 11 bases. The germline gives CDR1 MNHEY, CDR2 SMNVEV (reference sequence). Trimming took 6 bases from V and 4 from J; bases not matched to a gene: 8. CDR3 size: 16 residues. The CDR3 DNA follows: TGTGCCAGCAGCGGGACTAGCGGAGGGACTTACAATGAGCAGTTCTTC. Protein sequence: CASSGTSGGTYNEQFF.

The CDR3 reads CASSPGLASYEQYF. CDR3 DNA sequence: TGTGCCAGCAGTCCCGGACTAGCGTCCTACGAGCAGTACTTC. The V call is TRBV28, the J call TRBJ2-7, with 9 bases fitting TRBD2. J lost 1 base, V lost 5 bases, and 3 bases had no gene match. The CDR3 sequence is 14 residues long. Per germline, CDR1 MDHEN and CDR2 SYDVKM.

The DNA of the CDR3 is TGTGCCAGTAGTAACAGGGGTAGGACTGAAGCTTTCTTT. Protein sequence: CASSNRGRTEAFF. The chain has TRBV19 and TRBJ1-1, with TRBD1 matching 7 bases. The CDR3 loop spans 13 amino acids. Germline values: CDR1 LNHDA, CDR2 SQIVND (reference sequence). The trim removed 4 bases at V and 5 bases at J, leaving 4 bases unmatched.

The chain joins TRBV9 to TRBJ2-4, with D perhaps matching TRBD2 (5 bases). Germline V CDR1 and CDR2: SGDLS, YYNGEE. V was pared by 2 bases and J by 1 base, with 10 bases between. This CDR3 is built from 15 residues. The CDR3 nucleotides read TGTGCCAGCAGCGTTGATGGGAGCGCCAAAAACATTCAGTACTTC. This translates into CASSVDGSAKNIQYF.

The chain combines TRBV7-2 with TRBJ1-1; D is uncertain. CDR3 length equals 13 residues. Deletions cut 2 bases from V and 11 bases from J, with 15 bases between. In germline, CDR1 is SGHTA, CDR2 FQGNSA. The CDR3 nucleotides read TGTGCCAGCAGCTTATCTCTCGAGAGGATGGCTTTCTTT. Translating it yields CASSLSLERMAFF.

The J gene is TRBJ2-3, the V gene TRBV10-1; 16 nucleotides line up with TRBD2. Looked up from germline, CDR1 is WNHNN and CDR2 is SYGVQD (reference sequence). The V segment lost 11 bases and the J segment 2 bases; nucleotides outside the gene matches: 22. This CDR3 contains 21 residues. CDR3 residues: CAGVKAGLAGGPRPNTDTQYF. The CDR3 bases are TGCGCCGGTGTCAAGGCGGGACTAGCGGGAGGGCCCCGACCTAACACAGATACGCAGTATTTT.

The chain links TRBV4-1 to TRBJ2-7; 8 nucleotides match TRBD1. The CDR3 spans 15 residues. Germline values: CDR1 MGHRA, CDR2 YSYEKL. V dropped 4 bases and J dropped 2; count of bases not matched to a gene: 7. CDR3 in amino acids: CASSLIDRGAYEQYF. DNA of the CDR3: TGCGCCAGCAGCCTCATAGACAGGGGAGCCTACGAGCAGTACTTC.

The rearrangement links TRBV11-2 to TRBJ1-1, with D tentatively TRBD1 (5 bases). V lost 2 bases, J lost 2 bases, and 12 bases lay in between. This CDR3 spans 15 amino acids. In germline, CDR1 is SGHAT, CDR2 FQNNGV. The CDR3 DNA reads as TGTGCCAGCAGCTTAAGGGGCAGCTCAAACACTGAAGCTTTCTTT. It encodes CASSLRGSSNTEAFF.

The CDR3 loop reads CASSSGEVGYNEQFF. CDR3 DNA sequence: TGTGCCAGCAGCTCAGGGGAGGTGGGTTACAATGAGCAGTTCTTC. The chain is built from TRBV13 and TRBJ2-1; possibly TRBD1 or TRBD2 for D (6 bases each). CDR1 and CDR2 (germline): PRHDT, FYEKMQ (reference sequence). V was clipped by 4 bases and J by 4 bases, with 14 bases between them. The CDR3 contains 15 residues.

The gene calls are TRBV5-4 and TRBJ2-7; the D is unclear. Germline V lookup: CDR1 SGHNT, CDR2 YYREEE (reference sequence). The CDR3 covers 12 residues. Between the trimmed V and J ends, which lost 4 bases and 5 bases, there was a span of 10 bases. For the CDR3, the DNA is TGTGCCAGCAGCGTTGATTCTAACGAGCAGTACTTC. Residues: CASSVDSNEQYF.

This clone was detected a few times. The chain couples TRBV2 to TRBJ1-5, with D possibly matching TRBD1 (5 bases). V was clipped by 6 bases and J by 1 base, with 10 bases between them. Germline V CDR1 and CDR2: SNHLY, FYNNEI. The CDR3 length is 14 residues. CDR3 residues: CASRRGLSNQPQHF. As DNA, the CDR3 is TGTGCCAGCAGGCGGGGGTTAAGCAATCAGCCCCAGCATTTT.

The J gene is TRBJ2-1, the V gene TRBV6-5; 7 nucleotides align to TRBD2. The ends lost 0 bases at V and 5 bases at J; junction bases unmatched: 7. This CDR3 spans 16 amino acids. CDR1 MNHEY and CDR2 SVGAGI come from the germline V gene. The CDR3 reads CASSYSEGLPNNEQFF. CDR3 nucleotides: TGTGCCAGCAGTTACTCGGAGGGACTACCTAACAATGAGCAGTTCTTC.

This sequence joins TRBV28 and TRBJ1-2; 8 bases agree with TRBD1. Germline CDR1 MDHEN, CDR2 SYDVKM. The trim removed 1 base at V and 0 bases at J, leaving 16 bases unmatched. This CDR3 region has 20 residues. The CDR3 sequence: CASSLSRATGTGNPNYGYTF. In nucleotides, the CDR3 is TGTGCCAGCAGTTTATCGAGGGCAACCGGGACAGGAAACCCTAACTATGGCTACACCTTC.

The chain combines TRBV27 with TRBJ2-7, with no clear D. Germline CDR1 reads MNHEY; CDR2 reads SMNVEV (reference sequence). Trimming shortened V by 3 bases and J by 0 bases, and 12 bases separated the two germline ends. The CDR3 spans 15 residues. Written as DNA, the CDR3 is TGTGCCAGCAGTTTTTCTGGCGGAAGCTCCTACGAGCAGTACTTC. This encodes CASSFSGGSSYEQYF.

The J gene is TRBJ2-7, the V gene TRBV27; 10 nucleotides align to TRBD2. The V and J ends lost 5 bases and 2 bases, in that order; junction bases with no gene match: 9. This CDR3 contains 16 residues. Germline loops: CDR1 MNHEY, CDR2 SMNVEV (reference sequence). The CDR3 protein is CASSIGLAGDPYEQYF. CDR3 DNA sequence: TGTGCCAGCAGTATCGGCCTAGCGGGAGACCCCTACGAGCAGTACTTC.

The V gene is TRBV9, the J gene TRBJ2-3, with D possibly matching TRBD1 (6 bases). This CDR3 has 16 residues. Germline CDR1 and CDR2: SGDLS and YYNGEE. V was clipped by 2 bases and J by 0 bases, with 13 bases between them. CDR3 sequence reads: CASSVLQGGSTDTQYF. The CDR3 DNA is TGTGCCAGCAGCGTTTTACAAGGGGGAAGCACAGATACGCAGTATTTT.

J is TRBJ2-1 and V is TRBV18, with TRBD1 matching over 8 bases. V lost 3 bases, J lost 9 bases, and 7 bases stayed unmatched. The germline gives CDR1 KGHSH, CDR2 LQKENI. The CDR3 extends over 14 amino acids. The DNA for the CDR3 is TGTGCCAGCTCACCCTGGACAGGGTGGATTGAGCAGTTCTTC. It specifies CASSPWTGWIEQFF.

V is TRBV9 and J is TRBJ1-1, with TRBD1 as a possible D gene (6 bases). CDR1 SGDLS and CDR2 YYNGEE come from the germline V gene. The CDR3 covers 15 residues. With 0 bases removed from V and 4 bases from J, the gap between germline ends came to 13 bases. Here the CDR3 DNA reads TGTGCCAGCAGCGTAGGGGGGGGCGCGGGCACTGAAGCTTTCTTT. It translates to CASSVGGGAGTEAFF.

This clone was recorded once. V is TRBV4-1 and J is TRBJ1-1, with TRBD1 identical over 8 bases. V dropped 4 bases and J dropped 7; count of bases not matched to a gene: 8. The CDR3 is made up of 14 amino acids. Germline values: CDR1 MGHRA, CDR2 YSYEKL. CDR3 amino acids: CASSPGQGGVEAFF. DNA of the CDR3: TGCGCCAGCAGCCCAGGACAGGGTGGAGTTGAAGCTTTCTTT.

The chain is built from TRBV27 and TRBJ2-1; perhaps TRBD2 as D (5 bases). The length of the CDR3 is 15 residues. Germline V lookup: CDR1 MNHEY, CDR2 SMNVEV (reference sequence). Deletions cut 1 base from V and 1 base from J, with 8 bases between. In nucleotides, the CDR3 is TGTGCCAGCAGTTTATTGAGCGGATCCTACAATGAGCAGTTCTTC. Amino acids: CASSLLSGSYNEQFF.

The genes are TRBV27 and TRBJ2-7, with a weak D call TRBD1 (7 bases). The CDR3 covers 14 residues. V was pared by 4 bases and J by 1 base, with 11 bases between. Looked up from germline, CDR1 is MNHEY and CDR2 is SMNVEV (reference sequence). DNA for the CDR3: TGTGCCAGCAGTTCGGCGGGACAGTCCTACGAGCAGTACTTC. Residues: CASSSAGQSYEQYF.

The chain has TRBV15 and TRBJ2-1, with D possibly matching TRBD1 (5 bases). Trimming left V 6 bases short and J 1 base short, with 7 bases between. The CDR3 has 13 residues. Germline CDR1 is LNHNV and CDR2 is YYDKDF (reference sequence). The CDR3 bases are TGTGCCACCAGAGACAGTTCCTACAATGAGCAGTTCTTC. It yields the protein CATRDSSYNEQFF.

The CDR3 loop reads CASSKFDRPLATNEKLFF. In nucleotides, the CDR3 is TGTGCCAGCAGCAAATTCGACAGGCCCCTAGCAACTAATGAAAAACTGTTTTTT. The V and J genes are TRBV7-8 and TRBJ1-4; D perhaps matches TRBD1 (6 bases). The V end lost 5 bases, the J end lost 0 bases, and 19 bases lay between the germline ends. The CDR3 has 18 residues. Germline V gene data show CDR1 as SGHVS and CDR2 as FQNEAQ.

V gene TRBV27 combines with J gene TRBJ2-2; 10 bases fit TRBD2. J gave up 4 bases and V 8 bases, and 4 bases lay outside the gene matches. The CDR3 length is 14 residues. Germline assignment: CDR1 MNHEY and CDR2 SMNVEV (reference sequence). In nucleotides, the CDR3 is TGTGCCAGCTCTAGCGGGAGAATCACCGGGGAGCTGTTTTTT. It yields the protein CASSSGRITGELFF.

The chain employs TRBV2 and TRBJ1-1; D remains unclear. CDR1 and CDR2 from the germline V gene are SNHLY and FYNNEI. The CDR3 runs to 14 residues. V lost 2 bases and J 0 bases, leaving 7 bases between the germline ends. The CDR3 is CASSESSMNTEAFF. The CDR3 DNA reads TGTGCCAGCAGTGAATCATCTATGAACACTGAAGCTTTCTTT.